The present T cell receptor beta chain was sequenced within a study of T cells in narcolepsy. Using immunoSEQ multiplex PCR, the repertoire was profiled, and TCRdb retains in-frame clones only, with some absent. Of roughly 34,000 clones in the sample, around 80% were seen once. Germline V gene sequence: CDR1 SNHLY, CDR2 FYNNEI. Trimming stripped 10 bases from V and 7 bases from J, with 16 bases between. CDR3 length equals 13 residues. The V call is TRBV2, the J call TRBJ1-4; D gene ambiguous. This TCR was sampled from a human donor with narcolepsy. The sequenced sample consisted of CD45RA- memory CD4+ T cells from PBMCs. The CDR3 DNA sequence: TGTGCCAACTCCGAGCGAACGGGTGAAAAACTGTTTTTT. Residues: CANSERTGEKLFF.